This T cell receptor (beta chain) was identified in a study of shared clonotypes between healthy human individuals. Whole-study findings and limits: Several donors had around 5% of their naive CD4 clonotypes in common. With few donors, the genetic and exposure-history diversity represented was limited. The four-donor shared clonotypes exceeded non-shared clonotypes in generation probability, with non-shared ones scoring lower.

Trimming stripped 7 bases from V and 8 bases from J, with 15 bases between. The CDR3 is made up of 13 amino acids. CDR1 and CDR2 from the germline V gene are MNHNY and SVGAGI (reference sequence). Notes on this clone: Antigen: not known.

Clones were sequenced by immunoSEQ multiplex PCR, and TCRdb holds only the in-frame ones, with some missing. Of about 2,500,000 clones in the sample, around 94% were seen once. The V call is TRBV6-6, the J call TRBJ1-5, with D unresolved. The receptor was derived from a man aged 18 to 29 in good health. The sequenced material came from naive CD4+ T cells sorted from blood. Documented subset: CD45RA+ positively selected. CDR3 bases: TGTGCCAGCATTCCAGGAAGAGGCAAGCCCCAGCATTTT. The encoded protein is CASIPGRGKPQHF.